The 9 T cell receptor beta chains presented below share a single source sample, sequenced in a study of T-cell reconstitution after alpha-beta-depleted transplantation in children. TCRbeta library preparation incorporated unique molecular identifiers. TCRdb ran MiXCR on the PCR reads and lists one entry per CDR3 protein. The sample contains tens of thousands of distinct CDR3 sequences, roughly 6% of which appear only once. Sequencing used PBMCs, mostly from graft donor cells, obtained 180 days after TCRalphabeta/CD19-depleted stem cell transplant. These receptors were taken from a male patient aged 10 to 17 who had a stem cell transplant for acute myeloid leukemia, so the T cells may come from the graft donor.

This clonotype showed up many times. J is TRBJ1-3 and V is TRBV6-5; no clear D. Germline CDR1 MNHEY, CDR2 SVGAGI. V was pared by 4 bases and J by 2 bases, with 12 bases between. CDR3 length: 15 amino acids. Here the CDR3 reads CASSFSRTAGNTIYF. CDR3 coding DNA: TGTGCCAGCAGTTTCTCAAGGACGGCTGGAAACACCATATATTTT.

CDR3 coding DNA: TGTGCCTTCAGCGAGGAAGCCTCTAGCGGGACTTTTGGGGAGACCCAGTACTTC. Translation: CAFSEEASSGTFGETQYF. The chain combines TRBV7-3 with TRBJ2-5; 9 bases line up with TRBD2. CDR3 size: 18 residues. CDR1 SGHTA and CDR2 FQGTGA come from the germline V gene. The ends lost 11 bases at V and 5 bases at J; junction bases unmatched: 24. Drawing the rest from reference TRBV7-3 and TRBJ2-5, the complete variable domain is GAGVSQTPSNKVTEKGKYVELRCDPISGHTALYWYRQSLGQGPEFLIYFQGTGAADDSGLPNDRFFAVRPEGSVSTLKIQRTERGDSAVYLCAFSEEASSGTFGETQYFGPGTRLLVL.

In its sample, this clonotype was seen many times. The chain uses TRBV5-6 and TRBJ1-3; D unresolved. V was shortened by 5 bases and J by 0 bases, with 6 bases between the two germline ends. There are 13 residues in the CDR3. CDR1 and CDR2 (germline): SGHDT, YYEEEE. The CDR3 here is CASSWGSGNTIYF. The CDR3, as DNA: TGTGCCAGCAGTTGGGGCTCTGGAAACACCATATATTTT.

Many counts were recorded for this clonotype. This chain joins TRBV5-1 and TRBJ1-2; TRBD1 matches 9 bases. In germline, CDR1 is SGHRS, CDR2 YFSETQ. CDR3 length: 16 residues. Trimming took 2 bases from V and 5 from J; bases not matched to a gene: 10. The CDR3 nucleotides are TGCGCCAGCAGCTTACGCGGGGGACAGGGAGATTATGGCTACACCTTC. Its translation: CASSLRGGQGDYGYTF.

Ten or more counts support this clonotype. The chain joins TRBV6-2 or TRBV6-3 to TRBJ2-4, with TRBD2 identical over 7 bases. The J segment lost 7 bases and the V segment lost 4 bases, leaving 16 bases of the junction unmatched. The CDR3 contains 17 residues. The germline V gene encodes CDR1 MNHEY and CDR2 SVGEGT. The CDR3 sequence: CASSSLLSSGEGNIQYF. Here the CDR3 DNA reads TGTGCCAGCAGTTCCCTCCTTTCTAGCGGCGAGGGGAACATTCAGTACTTC.

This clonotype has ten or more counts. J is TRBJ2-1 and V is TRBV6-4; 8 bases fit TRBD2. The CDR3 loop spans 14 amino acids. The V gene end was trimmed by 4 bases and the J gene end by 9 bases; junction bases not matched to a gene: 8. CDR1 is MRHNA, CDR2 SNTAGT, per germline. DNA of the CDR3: TGTGCCAGCAGTGTTGACGGGAGGGGTGGTGAGCAGTTCTTC. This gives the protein CASSVDGRGGEQFF.

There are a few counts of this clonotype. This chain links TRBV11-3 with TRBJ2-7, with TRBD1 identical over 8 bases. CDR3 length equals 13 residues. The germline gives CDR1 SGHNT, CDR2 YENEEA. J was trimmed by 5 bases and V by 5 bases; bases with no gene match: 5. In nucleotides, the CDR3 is TGTGCCAGCAGCCCAGGGGGCCAGCACGAGCAGTACTTC. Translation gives CASSPGGQHEQYF.

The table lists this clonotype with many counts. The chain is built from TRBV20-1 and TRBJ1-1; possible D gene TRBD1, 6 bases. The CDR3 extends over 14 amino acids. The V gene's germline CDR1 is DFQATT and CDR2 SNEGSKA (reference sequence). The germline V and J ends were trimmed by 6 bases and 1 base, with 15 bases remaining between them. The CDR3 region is CSATLQTGNTEAFF. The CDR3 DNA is TGCAGTGCCACCCTTCAGACAGGGAACACTGAAGCTTTCTTT.

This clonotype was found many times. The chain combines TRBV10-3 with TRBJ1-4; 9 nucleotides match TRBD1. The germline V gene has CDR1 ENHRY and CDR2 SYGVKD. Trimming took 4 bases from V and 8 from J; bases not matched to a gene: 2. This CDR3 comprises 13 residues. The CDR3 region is CAISAGQGEKLFF. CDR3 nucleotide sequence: TGTGCCATCAGTGCTGGACAGGGGGAAAAACTGTTTTTT.